This T cell receptor beta chain stems from a study of blood T cell repertoires in COVID-19. Study-level background: The study drew acute and convalescent COVID-19 samples from the United States, Italy and Spain.

Some clones are missing from TCRdb's copy, which holds only in-frame ones; the method was immunoSEQ multiplex PCR. The sample contains 200,000 to 250,000 clones, 86% of which appear only once. Germline assignment: CDR1 MNHEY and CDR2 SMNVEV (reference sequence). V was trimmed by 7 bases and J by 9 bases, leaving 19 bases between them. The CDR3 spans 14 residues. The TCR originated in a middle-aged woman with acute COVID-19. The chain combines TRBV27 with TRBJ2-1; D may be TRBD2 (7 bases). The sample consisted of PBMCs or T cells enriched from blood (not recorded which). The CDR3 DNA sequence: TGTGCCAGCAACTCGCCGGGGGGCCCATCTGAGCAGTTCTTC. Amino acids: CASNSPGGPSEQFF.